This T cell receptor (beta chain) was captured by sequencing in a study of OX40 agonist ivuxolimab in advanced cancers. Study context: Having had anti-PD-1, anti-PD-L1 or anti-CTLA-4 therapy before was allowed, and 40% to 45% had some.

Assay used: immunoSEQ multiplex PCR; TCRdb lists only in-frame clones, some missing. The data hold approximately 60,000 clones, with about 90% observed a single time. Anyone with autoimmune disease history or systemic immunosuppression was excluded. This sequence originates from an adult with an advanced solid tumor such as melanoma, head and neck, liver or kidney cancer. This sample comprised CD4+ or CD8+ T cells sorted from blood, obtained in a trial of the OX40 agonist ivuxolimab.

Here the CDR3 reads CASSTSGLRVQFF. The DNA for the CDR3 is TGTGCCAGCAGCACCTCGGGTCTTAGGGTGCAGTTCTTC. V and J are TRBV13 and TRBJ2-1; the D is unclear. The V gene's germline CDR1 is PRHDT and CDR2 FYEKMQ (reference sequence). This CDR3 comprises 13 residues. V lost 5 bases and J 12 bases, leaving 17 bases between the germline ends.